This TCR beta chain was found in a study of graft-versus-host responses after intestinal transplantation (dated by TCRdb to about 2021). Notes on the research overall: Multivisceral, liver-intestinal, or isolated intestinal transplants were received by the recipients. After intestinal transplantation, graft-versus-host and host-versus-graft alloreactive T cell clones were followed in the graft, circulation and bone marrow using bulk TCR-beta CDR3 sequencing. Alloreactive clones were identified by sequencing pre-transplant mixed lymphocyte reaction products and comparing them with unstimulated pre-transplant donor and recipient T cells. Anti-thymocyte globulin induction was given to all recipients, followed by maintenance tacrolimus and steroids for approximately 3 years. Donor T cell macrochimerism was defined as a peak of at least 4% donor T cells among recipient peripheral blood mononuclear cells. Instead of going to the commercial service, samples from a few later patients were sequenced in-house on an Illumina MiSeq and processed with MiXCR. The cohort enrolled about two dozen intestinal transplant recipients, one of whom was a retransplant, and a few patients without pretransplant specimens were excluded. Broader findings and caveats from the paper: Patients with donor T cell macrochimerism had high GvH to HvG T cell clonal ratios in their allografts. The relatively low number and heterogeneity of intestinal transplant patients limited the conclusions. GvH clones were detected in recipient bone marrow, and some of these GvH clones were observed earlier in ileal mucosa or blood, consistent with an intestinal mucosal origin. Early after transplant, peak levels of circulating GvH clones were found to be associated with declines in HvG clones.

The protocol used for the library was the immunoSEQ multiplex PCR assay. For most patients, genomic DNA was subjected to high-throughput TCR-beta CDR3 sequencing by Adaptive Biotechnologies. Turning to the authors' computational methods: TCR sequencing data for 18 patients were retrieved from Adaptive's ImmunoSEQ software; a few other patients were processed with MiXCR and VDJtools. CDR3 nucleotide sequences shared between donor and recipient were removed because the origin of such sequences could not be assigned. To count as alloreactive, a clone needed at least 2-fold expansion over unstimulated cells and a minimum CFSE-low frequency of 0.002% (template counts) or 0.001% (read counts). Mappable clones were those detected in sequenced pre-transplant spleen, lymph node, or MLR CFSE-low populations of the donor or recipient. Cumulative frequency of alloreactive clones was calculated as a percentage of all sequences weighted by copy number. TCRdb carries this immuneACCESS record with in-frame sequences only. Its versions omit some clonotypes, under half of them owing to an unresolved V gene in the studies checked, with the rest unexplained. V and J calls plus clone size are reproduced from that table; the DNA served to infer D and trimming. Here the sample has approximately 16,000 clones; approximately 59% occur a single time. More than 10% of the sample belongs to the ten largest clones.

The CDR3, from cysteine to phenylalanine, totals 17 residues. Solely the CDR3 DNA is kept, with 51 bases framed from the first base. The germline ends are 19 bases apart after V is trimmed by 2 bases and J by 2 bases. The germline V gene sets CDR1 to LGHNT and CDR2 to FRNRAP. On this clone itself: This clone's antigen is unknown. Base-call qualities are not available, and no considerably larger clone is one nucleotide away.

Intraepithelial and lamina propria lymphocytes were isolated from graft specimens using dithiothreitol, EDTA incubations and collagenase D digestion. Bulk TCR-beta sequencing was performed on serial intestinal graft biopsy specimens collected as late as 600 days after transplant. The receptor comes from a human patient who received an intestinal transplant, so some T cells may come from the graft donor. The sequenced sample was ileum tissue, obtained 524 days after transplant. The chain links TRBV12-5 with TRBJ2-7; a weak D assignment points to TRBD1 (5 bases agree). The CDR3 reads as follows: CASGLLHLGVEPYEQYF. Read as DNA, the sequence is TGTGCTAGTGGTTTGCTCCACCTAGGGGTAGAACCCTACGAGCAGTACTTC.